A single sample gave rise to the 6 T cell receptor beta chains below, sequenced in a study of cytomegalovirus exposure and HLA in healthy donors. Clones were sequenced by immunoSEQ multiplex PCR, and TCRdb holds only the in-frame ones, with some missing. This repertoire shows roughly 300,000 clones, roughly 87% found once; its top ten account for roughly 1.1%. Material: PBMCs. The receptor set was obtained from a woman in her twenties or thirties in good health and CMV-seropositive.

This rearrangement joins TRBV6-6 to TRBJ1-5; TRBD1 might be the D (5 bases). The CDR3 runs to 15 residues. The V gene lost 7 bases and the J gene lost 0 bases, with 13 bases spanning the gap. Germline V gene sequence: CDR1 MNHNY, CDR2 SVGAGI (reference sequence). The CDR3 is CASTSSGNSNQPQHF. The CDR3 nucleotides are TGTGCCAGCACTTCCTCAGGGAATAGCAATCAGCCCCAGCATTTT.

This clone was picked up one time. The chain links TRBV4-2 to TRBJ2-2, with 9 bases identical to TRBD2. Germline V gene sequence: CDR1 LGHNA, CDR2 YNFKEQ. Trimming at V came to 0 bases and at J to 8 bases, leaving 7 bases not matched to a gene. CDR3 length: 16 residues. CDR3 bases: TGTGCCAGCAGCCAAGATGGCGGGGGGGCCATTGGGGAGCTGTTTTTT. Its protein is CASSQDGGGAIGELFF.

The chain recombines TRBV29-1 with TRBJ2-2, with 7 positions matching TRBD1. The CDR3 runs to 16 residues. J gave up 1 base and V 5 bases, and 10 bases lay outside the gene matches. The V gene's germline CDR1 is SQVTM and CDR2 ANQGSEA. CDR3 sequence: CSVRGSGTVNTGELFF. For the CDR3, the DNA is TGCAGCGTTCGCGGCTCCGGGACAGTGAACACCGGGGAGCTGTTTTTT.

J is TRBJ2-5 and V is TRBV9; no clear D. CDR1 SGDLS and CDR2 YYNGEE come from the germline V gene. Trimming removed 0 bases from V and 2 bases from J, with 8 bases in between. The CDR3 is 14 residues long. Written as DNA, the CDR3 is TGTGCCAGCAGCGTAGGTCTGGGGCAAGAGACCCAGTACTTC. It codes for CASSVGLGQETQYF.

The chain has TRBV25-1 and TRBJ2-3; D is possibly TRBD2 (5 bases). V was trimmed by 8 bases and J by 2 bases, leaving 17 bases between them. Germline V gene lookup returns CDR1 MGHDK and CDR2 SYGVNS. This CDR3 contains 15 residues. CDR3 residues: CASSPSEGLTDTQYF. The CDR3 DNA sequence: TGTGCCAGCTCCCCCTCCGAGGGTCTCACAGATACGCAGTATTTT.

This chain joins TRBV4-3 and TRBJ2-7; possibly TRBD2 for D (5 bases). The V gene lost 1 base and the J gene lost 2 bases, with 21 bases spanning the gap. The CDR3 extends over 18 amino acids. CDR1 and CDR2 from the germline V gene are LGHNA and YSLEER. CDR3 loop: CASSQVIIGRGSAYEQYF. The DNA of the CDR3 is TGCGCCAGCAGCCAAGTAATTATAGGCAGAGGTAGCGCCTACGAGCAGTACTTC.